This TCR beta chain was obtained from a study of blood T cells in healthy people across ages. Study background: Template switching picked up about one barcoded beta molecule for each two T cells.

Each sample provided at least 5 micrograms of extracted total RNA. The V gene's germline CDR1 is WSHSY and CDR2 SAAADI. The CDR3 is 13 residues long. V lost 4 bases and J 4 bases, leaving 10 bases between the germline ends. On this clonotype: The antigen remains undetermined.

Study-level results: TCR beta diversity per million T cells fell roughly linearly with age. A strong correlation between TCR beta diversity and naive T cell percentage was seen.

Combining a sample-barcoded 5' primer with a J-beta primer mix, a second PCR ran for about 7 to 11 cycles. TCRdb re-called the 5' RACE reads through MiXCR, storing one row per CDR3 protein. The table has about 1.5 million distinct CDR3 sequences, 40% to 50% seen once. The sample taken for sequencing was blood. V gene TRBV10-2 combines with J gene TRBJ2-5, with D tentatively TRBD1 or TRBD2 (5 bases each). The sequence was collected from a woman aged 18-30 years in good health. Here the CDR3 DNA reads TGCGCCAGCAGTGGCCCGGGGCCAGAGACCCAGTACTTC. Protein: CASSGPGPETQYF.